The clone carrying this T cell receptor beta chain was observed many times. Template material for amplifying TCR beta CDR3 regions consisted of RNA transcripts. TCR CDR3 regions were first amplified by RT-PCR with HTBI primers. TCRdb fed the multiplex PCR reads into MiXCR, producing one record per CDR3 protein. Among fewer than 650,000 distinct CDR3 sequences listed, approximately 49% were seen once. This specimen comes from a study of T cells in Graves' hyperthyroidism and ophthalmopathy. CDR1 and CDR2 from the germline V gene are DFQATT and SNEGSKA (reference sequence). J was trimmed by 4 bases and V by 4 bases; bases with no gene match: 6. The CDR3 sequence is 15 residues long. Based on clinical symptoms, serum thyroxine and TRAb, thyroid ultrasound and orbital computed tomography, diagnoses were reached.

The chain links TRBV20-1 to TRBJ2-7, with 14 bases that match TRBD2. This TCR came from an adult woman with Graves' disease, either hyperthyroidism or ophthalmopathy (not recorded which). The specimen sequenced was peripheral blood or thyroid tissue (not recorded which). The CDR3 reads CSAITGTSGSYEQYF. Here the CDR3 DNA reads TGCAGTGCTATCACCGGGACTAGCGGGAGTTACGAGCAGTACTTC.